The table lists the clone carrying this TCR beta chain with a few counts. As yet, its antigen is unknown. This sample is part of a study of early T cells in non-severe SARS-CoV-2 infection. CDR1 is SQVTM, CDR2 ANQGSEA, per germline. The germline V and J ends were trimmed by 4 bases and 3 bases, with 10 bases remaining between them. The length of the CDR3 is 12 residues. Attachment of unique molecular identifiers to individual cDNA molecules was performed. TCRdb ran MiXCR on the 5' RACE reads and lists one entry per CDR3 protein. The table records roughly 90,000 distinct CDR3 sequences, around 15% of them present only once. Overall study findings and caveats: The VDJdb matching leaned toward anti-spike CD8 responses and overlooked private and CD4 specificities.

V usage is TRBV29-1 and J usage is TRBJ2-7; unclear D gene. This clonotype was sampled from an adult who was a healthcare worker with PCR-confirmed SARS-CoV-2 infection or an uninfected control (not recorded which). The sequenced sample was whole blood. This CDR3 reads CSVASSFYEQYF. The CDR3 DNA is TGCAGCGTTGCCTCTAGTTTCTACGAGCAGTACTTC.